Listed below are T cell receptor beta chains from one sample, sequenced in a study of blood T cell repertoires in COVID-19. The table came from immunoSEQ multiplex PCR; TCRdb's copy has only in-frame clones and leaves some out. The top ten clones hold 0.95% to 1.5% of a sample with over 200,000 clones, about 83% of them seen once. Sequenced sample: peripheral blood. Source of these receptors: a woman younger than 45 with COVID-19, enrolled during active disease. Each CDR3 is given with its conserved first and last residue. The D gene is left open where the match is weak. Only part of the rows carry a size: once, few, many, or a class if the clone is expanded.

TRBJ2-3 . . TRBV27 CASTQPPRGTQYF TGTGCCAGCACTCAACCCCCCCGGGGGACGCAGTATTTT
TRBJ2-7 . . TRBV7-6 CASSLAADSAYEQYF TGTGCCAGCAGCTTAGCGGCGGACAGCGCCTACGAGCAGTACTTC
TRBJ2-2 . . TRBV9 CASSSQGRGTGELFF TGTGCCAGCAGCTCTCAAGGAAGGGGGACCGGGGAGCTGTTTTTT
TRBJ2-1 . . TRBV5-4 CASSPELEKNEQFF TGTGCCAGCAGTCCGGAGTTAGAAAAAAATGAGCAGTTCTTC
TRBJ2-1 . TRBD1 TRBV19 CASSIGRGFYNEQFF TGTGCCAGTAGTATAGGCAGGGGGTTCTACAATGAGCAGTTCTTC
TRBJ2-2 . . TRBV7-3 CASSSQGTGELFF TGTGCCAGCAGCTCCCAGGGTACCGGGGAGCTGTTTTTT
TRBJ2-3 . . TRBV2 CASSSGVDTQYF TGTGCCAGCAGTTCAGGGGTCGATACGCAGTATTTT
TRBJ1-6 . . TRBV12-3/TRBV12-4 CASSFVNSPLHF TGTGCCAGCAGTTTCGTCAATTCACCCCTCCACTTT
TRBJ2-1 . TRBD1 TRBV5-1 CASSLAVTGVNPYNEQFF TGCGCCAGCAGCTTGGCCGTAACAGGGGTCAACCCCTACAATGAGCAGTTCTTC
TRBJ1-2 . TRBD1 TRBV7-9 CASSVDGQGVGYTF TGTGCCAGCAGCGTAGACGGACAGGGGGTAGGCTACACCTTC
TRBJ2-3 . . TRBV15 CATSKRGSTDTQYF TGTGCCACCAGCAAAAGGGGCAGTACAGATACGCAGTATTTT
TRBJ2-3 . TRBD2 TRBV29-1 CSVDGGKYPTDTQYF TGCAGCGTTGACGGGGGGAAGTACCCCACAGATACGCAGTATTTT
TRBJ1-2 once TRBD1 TRBV4-3 CASSPFLDRGDGYTF TGCGCCAGCAGCCCGTTCCTTGACAGGGGGGATGGCTACACCTTC
TRBJ2-7 . TRBD1 TRBV9 CASSANRDSASYEQYF TGTGCCAGCAGCGCCAACCGGGACAGTGCCTCCTACGAGCAGTACTTC
TRBJ2-3 . . TRBV14 CASSQGTGGTDTQYF TGTGCCAGCAGCCAAGGAACAGGAGGCACAGATACGCAGTATTTT
TRBJ2-1 . . TRBV3-1/TRBV3-2 CASSQDRDSYNEQFF TGTGCCAGCAGCCAAGATCGGGACTCGTACAATGAGCAGTTCTTC
TRBJ1-4 . TRBD1 TRBV7-6 CASSPSRTGKLFF TGTGCCAGCAGCCCTAGTAGGACAGGAAAACTGTTTTTT
TRBJ1-5 . . TRBV19 CASSTDSANQPQHF TGTGCCAGTAGTACGGACAGCGCCAATCAGCCCCAGCATTTT
TRBJ2-5 . . TRBV2 CATSGEVGTQYF TGTGCCACCAGTGGGGAGGTCGGGACCCAGTACTTC
TRBJ2-7 . TRBD2 TRBV4-2 CASSPQLAGVNEQYF TGTGCCAGCAGCCCCCAACTAGCGGGAGTCAACGAGCAGTACTTC
TRBJ2-1 . TRBD2 TRBV7-9 CASRSRLAAHNEQFF TGTGCCAGCAGATCCCGACTAGCGGCCCACAATGAGCAGTTCTTC
TRBJ2-1 . TRBD1 TRBV20-1 CSATDRANEQFF TGCAGTGCTACTGACAGGGCTAATGAGCAGTTCTTC
TRBJ2-2 . . TRBV6-5 CASQGITGELFF TGTGCCAGCCAGGGAATCACCGGGGAGCTGTTTTTT
TRBJ2-1 . . TRBV28 CASSFNNEQFF TGTGCCAGCAGTTTTAACAATGAGCAGTTCTTC
TRBJ2-2 few . TRBV19 CASSIVGGNTGELFF TGTGCCAGTAGTATAGTAGGCGGGAACACCGGGGAGCTGTTTTTT
TRBJ2-5 . . TRBV3-1/TRBV3-2 CASSQVSVQETQYF TGTGCCAGCAGCCAAGTCAGCGTCCAAGAGACCCAGTACTTC
TRBJ1-2 . . TRBV6-1 CASSETVSDGYTF TGTGCCAGCAGTGAGACCGTCAGCGATGGCTACACCTTC
TRBJ2-2 . TRBD2 TRBV7-3 CASSLRTRNTGELFF TGTGCCAGCAGCTTAAGGACTAGGAACACCGGGGAGCTGTTTTTT
TRBJ2-5 . TRBD2 TRBV2 CASSESGIQAQETQYF TGTGCCAGCAGTGAAAGCGGGATCCAGGCCCAAGAGACCCAGTACTTC
TRBJ1-2 . TRBD1 TRBV9 CASSVGQGAYGYTF TGTGCCAGCAGCGTAGGTCAGGGGGCCTATGGCTACACCTTC
TRBJ2-5 . . TRBV5-1 CASSLVAASGETQYF TGCGCCAGCAGCTTGGTGGCTGCTTCCGGGGAGACCCAGTACTTC
TRBJ2-1 . . TRBV14 CASSQVPFNEQFF TGTGCCAGCAGCCAAGTCCCCTTTAATGAGCAGTTCTTC
TRBJ2-7 . TRBD1 TRBV2 CASRTGTGIGEQYF TGTGCCAGCAGGACCGGGACAGGGATCGGCGAGCAGTACTTC
TRBJ2-3 . . TRBV6-2/TRBV6-3 CASSGGIASGKFTDTQYF TGTGCCAGCAGTGGGGGCATAGCTAGCGGTAAATTCACAGATACGCAGTATTTT
TRBJ2-7 . TRBD1 TRBV13 CASSYRDRGYEQYF TGTGCCAGCAGCTACCGGGACAGGGGCTACGAGCAGTACTTC
TRBJ1-3 . . TRBV3-1/TRBV3-2 CASSREGTIYF TGTGCCAGCAGCCGGGAGGGAACCATATATTTT
TRBJ1-2 . . TRBV5-6 CASSFSQTGGYGYTF TGTGCCAGCAGCTTTTCCCAAACAGGCGGCTATGGCTACACCTTC
TRBJ2-2 few . TRBV7-3 CASSSDLTGELFF TGTGCCAGCAGCTCGGACTTGACCGGGGAGCTGTTTTTT
TRBJ1-5 . . TRBV6-2/TRBV6-3 CASSYGAGNQPQHF TGTGCCAGCAGCTATGGGGCAGGCAATCAGCCCCAGCATTTT
TRBJ2-7 . TRBD2 TRBV7-2 CASSRDYFRQYF TGTGCCAGCAGCCGGGACTATTTTCGGCAGTACTTC
TRBJ2-1 . TRBD2 TRBV14 CASSSLGLAGVNEQFF TGTGCCAGCAGCTCCCTCGGGCTAGCGGGAGTCAATGAGCAGTTCTTC
TRBJ2-5 . . TRBV5-4 CASSFRGEETQYF TGTGCCAGCAGCTTCCGGGGAGAAGAGACCCAGTACTTC
TRBJ2-1 . . TRBV18 CASSLAGNYNEQFF TGTGCCAGCTCACTAGCCGGGAACTACAATGAGCAGTTCTTC
TRBJ2-7 . TRBD2 TRBV7-9 CASSSAGTSGIEQYF TGTGCCAGCAGCTCTGCCGGGACTAGCGGGATTGAGCAGTACTTC
TRBJ2-1 . TRBD2 TRBV4-2 CASSPTSGYNEQFF TGTGCCAGCAGCCCGACTAGCGGGTACAATGAGCAGTTCTTC
TRBJ1-1 . TRBD1 TRBV3-1/TRBV3-2 CASRPGTVNTEAFF TGTGCCAGCAGGCCCGGGACAGTGAACACTGAAGCTTTCTTT
TRBJ2-1 . TRBD2 TRBV2 CASPLKREGRGNEQFF TGTGCCAGCCCCCTGAAGCGGGAGGGCAGGGGTAATGAGCAGTTCTTC
TRBJ2-1 few TRBD2 TRBV7-9 CASRRGTSGRYSYNEQFF TGTGCCAGCAGACGAGGGACTAGCGGGAGGTATTCCTACAATGAGCAGTTCTTC
TRBJ1-1 once TRBD1 TRBV10-3 CAISEGQGASEAFF TGTGCCATCAGTGAGGGACAGGGGGCGTCTGAAGCTTTCTTT
TRBJ2-5 . TRBD1 TRBV11-2 CASSLRTGGASGETQYF TGTGCCAGCAGCCTACGGACAGGGGGCGCATCTGGGGAGACCCAGTACTTC
TRBJ1-1 few TRBD1 TRBV2 CASRRGPNTEAFF TGTGCCAGCAGGAGGGGGCCGAACACTGAAGCTTTCTTT
TRBJ1-2 once . TRBV7-9 CASSLGAGYGYTF TGTGCCAGCAGTCTAGGTGCAGGGTATGGCTACACCTTC
TRBJ2-4 few TRBD1 TRBV7-3 CASSRQGTDIQYF TGTGCCAGCAGTCGACAGGGTACGGACATTCAGTACTTC
TRBJ2-3 . . TRBV5-4 CASSLGLASTDTQYF TGTGCCAGCAGCTTGGGTCTAGCTAGCACAGATACGCAGTATTTT
TRBJ1-5 . TRBD1 TRBV6-2/TRBV6-3 CASSYERTGRPQHF TGTGCCAGCAGTTACGAACGGACAGGAAGGCCCCAGCATTTT
TRBJ1-2 . . TRBV6-5 CASSSGGTYGYTF TGTGCCAGCAGCTCGGGGGGTACCTATGGCTACACCTTC
TRBJ2-1 . TRBD2 TRBV2 CASSATSDGDEQFF TGTGCCAGCAGTGCGACTAGCGATGGAGATGAGCAGTTCTTC
TRBJ2-7 . . TRBV4-2 CASSCTAAGLYEQYF TGTGCCAGCAGCTGTACGGCGGCGGGATTATACGAGCAGTACTTC
TRBJ2-7 few . TRBV4-3 CASSQDSRRGASEQYF TGCGCCAGCAGCCAAGATTCACGCAGGGGTGCCAGCGAGCAGTACTTC
TRBJ2-3 . . TRBV12-5 CASGFEAASTDTQYF TGTGCTAGTGGTTTTGAGGCTGCTAGCACAGATACGCAGTATTTT